Following are 9 T cell receptor beta chains from one sample sequenced in a study of cytomegalovirus exposure and HLA in healthy donors. The primer mix had 60 Vbeta and 13 Jbeta primers. The table came from immunoSEQ multiplex PCR; TCRdb's copy has only in-frame clones and leaves some out. The data contain 140,000 to 150,000 clones, 60% to 80% of them singletons. Sequenced input: PBMCs. The receptors stem from a woman aged 40 to 50 in good health and CMV-seropositive.

V and J are TRBV5-1 and TRBJ2-2; D ambiguous. V was clipped by 0 bases and J by 6 bases, with 9 bases between them. Germline values: CDR1 SGHRS, CDR2 YFSETQ. The CDR3 has 14 amino acids. The CDR3 spells CASSLVAEAGELFF. The CDR3 bases are TGCGCCAGCAGCTTGGTTGCCGAGGCCGGGGAGCTGTTTTTT.

The J gene is TRBJ1-1, the V gene TRBV11-2; unclear D gene. Germline V lookup: CDR1 SGHAT, CDR2 FQNNGV. V lost 4 bases to trimming and J lost 4 bases, with 13 bases between them. The CDR3 runs 14 residues. As DNA, the CDR3 is TGTGCCAGCAGCTCCGTCAGGTCGGTCACTGAAGCTTTCTTT. Its protein product is CASSSVRSVTEAFF.

V and J are TRBV2 and TRBJ2-7, with D perhaps matching TRBD2 (5 bases). CDR3 length equals 14 residues. Between the trimmed V and J ends, which lost 1 base and 2 bases, there was a span of 9 bases. Germline V gene lookup returns CDR1 SNHLY and CDR2 FYNNEI. CDR3 sequence: CASSEGSGTYEQYF. CDR3 coding DNA: TGTGCCAGCAGTGAAGGAAGCGGCACCTACGAGCAGTACTTC.

The chain has TRBV19 and TRBJ1-5; unclear D gene. This CDR3 is 13 amino acids long. V was clipped by 7 bases and J by 5 bases, with 12 bases between them. Germline CDR1 LNHDA, CDR2 SQIVND (reference sequence). CDR3 sequence: CASTPSRDQPQHF. Written as DNA, the CDR3 is TGTGCCAGTACCCCGAGTCGGGATCAGCCCCAGCATTTT.

This chain's CDR3 is CASSLASRGGELFF. In nucleotides, the CDR3 is TGTGCCAGCAGCTTAGCTAGCAGAGGCGGGGAGCTGTTTTTT. The chain uses TRBV5-6 and TRBJ2-2, with D perhaps matching TRBD2 (5 bases). The CDR3 contains 14 residues. Looked up from germline, CDR1 is SGHDT and CDR2 is YYEEEE. Trimming cost V 2 bases and J 7 bases, with 12 bases left between them.

The V call is TRBV4-1, the J call TRBJ2-7; 9 bases match TRBD2. CDR1 MGHRA and CDR2 YSYEKL come from the germline V gene. The trim removed 2 bases at V and 2 bases at J, leaving 4 bases unmatched. The CDR3 length is 15 residues. DNA for the CDR3: TGCGCCAGCAGCCAACAGACTAGCGGTGCCTACGAGCAGTACTTC. This gives the protein CASSQQTSGAYEQYF.

The chain employs TRBV7-3 and TRBJ2-5, with 7 bases that match TRBD1. The CDR3 loop spans 15 amino acids. Losses at the gene ends were 7 bases for V and 5 bases for J; bases not matched to a gene: 13. CDR1 is SGHTA and CDR2 is FQGTGA in the germline V gene. CDR3 residues: CASTKTGTEGETQYF. The CDR3 DNA reads as TGTGCCAGCACCAAAACCGGGACAGAGGGCGAGACCCAGTACTTC.

The V and J genes are TRBV6-5 and TRBJ1-2, with D perhaps TRBD1 (5 bases). The germline V gene encodes CDR1 MNHEY and CDR2 SVGAGI. This CDR3 contains 16 residues. The V end lost 0 bases, the J end lost 3 bases, and 14 bases lay between the germline ends. CDR3 nucleotides: TGTGCCAGCAGTTACTCGATGGCAGGGTGGGACTATGGCTACACCTTC. This encodes CASSYSMAGWDYGYTF.

V usage is TRBV6-1 and J usage is TRBJ2-3; D might be TRBD2 (6 bases). CDR1 and CDR2 from the germline V gene are MNHNS and SASEGT. This CDR3 contains 14 residues. V lost 8 bases to trimming and J lost 1 base, with 13 bases between them. Written as DNA, the CDR3 is TGTGCCAGCCTAAGATGGGGGGGCACAGATACGCAGTATTTT. Translating it yields CASLRWGGTDTQYF.